There are a few counts of the clone carrying this T cell receptor beta chain. The antigen remains unidentified. MiXCR, run by TCRdb on the reads, gives a single entry per CDR3 protein. In the table there are a few hundred thousand distinct CDR3 sequences, 25% to 35% of which are singletons. The source of the sample is a study of T cell repertoires in cytomegalovirus infection. Regarding the study as a whole: CMV carriers having the relevant HLA were flagged by cumulative public TCR beta family frequency.

The CDR3 consists of 14 residues. V shed 4 bases, J shed 14 bases, and the junction held 11 bases outside the gene matches. Per germline, CDR1 SGDLS and CDR2 YYNGEE. The source is a human donor in good health (CMV status not recorded). Some clones in this sample may be carry-over from other donors' samples. This rearrangement joins TRBV9 to TRBJ2-2; 10 bases agree with TRBD2. The sample in question was cultured PBMCs, obtained from culture after CMV antigen stimulation. CDR3: CASSHSKERGGLFF. DNA of the CDR3: TGTGCCAGCAGCCACTCGAAGGAGCGGGGGGGCCTGTTTTTT. Based on the CDR3 plus reference TRBV9 and TRBJ2-2, the full variable domain is DSGVTQTPKHLITATGQRVTLRCSPRSGDLSVYWYQQSLDQGLQFLIQYYNGEERAKGNILERFSAQQFPDLHSELNLSSLELGDSALYFCASSHSKERGGLFFGEGSRLTVL.